These 21 T cell receptor beta chains were sequenced from one sample in a study of graft-versus-host responses after intestinal transplantation. Some clones are missing from TCRdb's copy, which holds only in-frame ones; the method was immunoSEQ multiplex PCR. The data contain around 89,000 clones, around 90% of them singletons. The antigens of these receptors remain unknown. Specimen: unstimulated CD8+ T cells sorted from spleen or lymph node cells, collected before transplant. All receptors derive from a human donor who was the organ donor for an intestinal transplant.

V and J are TRBV7-9 and TRBJ1-2, with 8 nucleotides matching TRBD1. The CDR3 contains 16 residues. Germline V CDR1 and CDR2: SEHNR, FQNEAQ (reference sequence). The junction had 12 bases not matched to a gene; V was cut back by 4 bases and J by 5 bases. Here the CDR3 reads CASSSKTTGEVYGYTF. DNA for the CDR3: TGTGCCAGCAGCTCGAAGACGACAGGGGAGGTATATGGCTACACCTTC.

The chain uses TRBV20-1 and TRBJ2-3; no reliable D call. Germline V lookup: CDR1 DFQATT, CDR2 SNEGSKA (reference sequence). This CDR3 region has 10 residues. CDR3 sequence reads: CSDGGDTQYF. The CDR3 DNA reads as TGCAGCGACGGCGGAGATACGCAGTATTTT.

The rearrangement links TRBV4-1 to TRBJ2-5, with a weak D call TRBD1 (5 bases). The V end was cut by 5 bases, the J end by 4 bases, with 8 bases between. The germline gives CDR1 MGHRA, CDR2 YSYEKL. This CDR3 has 12 residues. The CDR3: CASSARGETQYF. Written as DNA, the CDR3 is TGCGCCAGCAGCGCAAGGGGAGAGACCCAGTACTTC.

Only one count was recorded for this clone. The chain joins TRBV5-1 to TRBJ2-7; a weak D match, TRBD2 (5 bases). The CDR3 is 14 amino acids. CDR1 and CDR2 (germline): SGHRS, YFSETQ. Trimming left V 0 bases short and J 2 bases short, with 9 bases between. The CDR3 coding sequence is TGCGCCAGCAGCTTGGGAGGGAGCGCCTACGAGCAGTACTTC. It specifies CASSLGGSAYEQYF.

This clone appeared a single time. V and J are TRBV27 and TRBJ2-1; D may be TRBD2 (6 bases). Between the trimmed V and J ends, which lost 0 bases and 3 bases, there was a span of 12 bases. The CDR3 is 16 residues long. CDR1 and CDR2 (germline): MNHEY, SMNVEV (reference sequence). The CDR3 protein is CASSLSTMGGYNEQFF. For the CDR3, the DNA is TGTGCCAGCAGTTTATCGACTATGGGAGGCTACAATGAGCAGTTCTTC.

CDR3 coding DNA: TGCGCCAGCAGCCTCACGGTAGGGGGAAACACCGGGGAGCTGTTTTTT. Translated, it gives CASSLTVGGNTGELFF. The chain recombines TRBV4-1 with TRBJ2-2; TRBD1 is a possible D gene (6 bases). Germline V gene data show CDR1 as MGHRA and CDR2 as YSYEKL. The CDR3 is 16 residues long. V was trimmed by 4 bases and J by 2 bases, leaving 14 bases between them.

The V gene is TRBV29-1, the J gene TRBJ1-2, with D perhaps TRBD1 (6 bases). Germline V CDR1 and CDR2: SQVTM, ANQGSEA. The length of the CDR3 is 14 residues. The V end lost 4 bases, the J end lost 2 bases, and 14 bases lay between the germline ends. The CDR3, as DNA: TGCAGCGTTGTCTTGGACAGAACAAACTATGGCTACACCTTC. Encoded protein: CSVVLDRTNYGYTF.

This rearrangement joins TRBV15 to TRBJ2-5; possibly TRBD2 for D (6 bases). Trimming cost V 4 bases and J 3 bases, with 9 bases left between them. The CDR3 has 13 amino acids. CDR1 is LNHNV and CDR2 is YYDKDF in the germline V gene (reference sequence). The CDR3: CATSNAGKETQYF. The DNA for the CDR3 is TGTGCCACCAGCAACGCGGGGAAAGAGACCCAGTACTTC. The full variable domain, in which reference TRBV15 and TRBJ2-5 provide the parts outside the CDR3, is DAMVIQNPRYQVTQFGKPVTLSCSQTLNHNVMYWYQQKSSQAPKLLFHYYDKDFNNEADTPDNFQSRRPNTSFCFLDIRSPGLGDTAMYLCATSNAGKETQYFGPGTRLLVL.

J is TRBJ2-1 and V is TRBV19, with 8 nucleotides matching TRBD1. The V and J ends lost 7 bases and 9 bases, in that order; junction bases with no gene match: 11. Per germline, CDR1 LNHDA and CDR2 SQIVND (reference sequence). This CDR3 has 14 amino acids. The CDR3 is CASTLGQGGVEQFF. The CDR3 nucleotides read TGTGCCAGTACCCTAGGACAGGGTGGGGTTGAGCAGTTCTTC.

This chain joins TRBV7-8 and TRBJ2-7; TRBD2 aligns across 7 bases. The CDR3 length is 16 residues. In germline, CDR1 is SGHVS, CDR2 FQNEAQ. Trimming cost V 5 bases and J 3 bases; bases outside gene matches: 13. The CDR3 DNA is TGTGCCAGCAGCCCCGAGAGAAGCGGGGTTTACTACGAGCAGTACTTC. Translation gives CASSPERSGVYYEQYF.

The genes are TRBV9 and TRBJ2-3; D is unclear. With 0 bases removed from V and 4 bases from J, the gap between germline ends came to 9 bases. This CDR3 has 14 residues. Germline V gene data show CDR1 as SGDLS and CDR2 as YYNGEE. The CDR3 DNA reads as TGTGCCAGCAGCGTAGGTGGTAGCCCAGATACGCAGTATTTT. It translates to CASSVGGSPDTQYF.

This clone appeared a single time. Here the CDR3 reads CASSIPSLYELQETQYF. The CDR3 nucleotides read TGTGCCAGCAGCATACCCTCTTTATACGAACTCCAAGAGACCCAGTACTTC. The gene calls are TRBV7-2 and TRBJ2-5; D unclear. The V end lost 5 bases, the J end lost 1 base, and 20 bases lay between the germline ends. The CDR3 has 17 amino acids. In germline, CDR1 is SGHTA, CDR2 FQGNSA.

The chain combines TRBV4-1 with TRBJ2-5; D not certain. V was cut by 0 bases and J by 5 bases, with 4 bases left in between. The CDR3 is made up of 12 amino acids. Germline-derived CDR1 and CDR2 are MGHRA and YSYEKL. The CDR3 DNA sequence: TGCGCCAGCAGCCAAGATCGGGAGACCCAGTACTTC. Translation: CASSQDRETQYF.

The table lists this clone with a count of one. The gene calls are TRBV6-5 and TRBJ2-3; 7 nucleotides match TRBD2. The CDR3 contains 13 residues. CDR1 MNHEY and CDR2 SVGAGI come from the germline V gene. The V segment lost 5 bases and the J segment 6 bases; nucleotides outside the gene matches: 5. The chain's CDR3 is CASSGGGRDTQYF. The CDR3 DNA is TGTGCCAGCAGTGGGGGGGGGAGGGATACGCAGTATTTT.

J is TRBJ2-1 and V is TRBV6-5, with D maybe TRBD2 (6 bases). V lost 7 bases, J lost 2 bases, and 12 bases lay in between. Germline V gene data show CDR1 as MNHEY and CDR2 as SVGAGI. CDR3 length equals 14 residues. CDR3 loop: CASTPGETYNEQFF. The CDR3 nucleotides are TGTGCCAGCACTCCGGGGGAGACCTACAATGAGCAGTTCTTC.

In the case of this clone: Other nucleotide sequences in the sample specify the same CDR3. The chain links TRBV27 to TRBJ2-7, with a possible D match to TRBD2 (5 bases). Trimming left V 2 bases short and J 2 bases short, with 7 bases between. The V gene's germline CDR1 is MNHEY and CDR2 SMNVEV (reference sequence). The CDR3 loop spans 13 amino acids. The CDR3 region is CASSLAGAYEQYF. The CDR3 DNA sequence: TGTGCCAGCAGTTTAGCCGGGGCCTACGAGCAGTACTTC.

The V and J genes are TRBV7-6 and TRBJ2-7, with 8 bases that match TRBD2. Unmatched junction bases numbered 3, after V lost 5 bases and J lost 0 bases. Germline CDR1 and CDR2: SGHVS and FNYEAQ. The CDR3 length is 14 residues. In nucleotides, the CDR3 is TGTGCCAGCAGCCCCCGGGGGGGCTCCTACGAGCAGTACTTC. It codes for CASSPRGGSYEQYF.

The chain uses TRBV27 and TRBJ1-6; no definite D call. The CDR3 length is 11 residues. V was clipped by 9 bases and J by 6 bases, with 6 bases between them. Per germline, CDR1 MNHEY and CDR2 SMNVEV (reference sequence). This CDR3 reads CASRGNSPLHF. CDR3 in DNA: TGTGCCAGTCGGGGTAATTCACCCCTCCACTTT.

This clone was seen only once. The chain combines TRBV2 with TRBJ1-6; D perhaps matches TRBD1 (6 bases). CDR1 and CDR2 (germline): SNHLY, FYNNEI. The CDR3 is 13 residues long. The V end lost 7 bases, the J end lost 9 bases, and 13 bases lay between the germline ends. The CDR3 nucleotides are TGTGCCAGCAACCCAGGGGTTGGTTCACCCCTCCACTTT. This codes for CASNPGVGSPLHF.

This clone was seen more than once but under ten times. This chain joins TRBV19 and TRBJ2-7, with 8 positions matching TRBD2. V was pared by 8 bases and J by 4 bases, with 13 bases of the junction left unmatched. The V gene's germline CDR1 is LNHDA and CDR2 SQIVND (reference sequence). This CDR3 is 15 amino acids long. Written as DNA, the CDR3 is TGTGCCAGTTGGGGTTCGGGGACTAGAAGATACGAGCAGTACTTC. Amino acid sequence: CASWGSGTRRYEQYF.

The rearrangement joins TRBV11-2 to TRBJ2-1; 7 bases are a match to TRBD1. This CDR3 region has 15 residues. Germline V gene data show CDR1 as SGHAT and CDR2 as FQNNGV. V was pared by 4 bases and J by 4 bases, with 7 bases of the junction left unmatched. The CDR3 bases are TGTGCCAGCAGCTCCAAGACAGGGATATACAATGAGCAGTTCTTC. Its protein is CASSSKTGIYNEQFF.